The clone carrying this TCR beta chain was seen only a few times. Its specificity is unknown. This sample was included in a study of T cell repertoires in aging, cancer and after chemotherapy. About the research overall: Healthy donor repertoires were recorded over several months to years and showed clear clonal overlap. Whole-study findings and limits: Median generation probability rose over the chemotherapy interval in each cancer cohort, suggesting rebound thymic output.

Rearranged V-D-J TRB sequences were amplified with a mixed TRB-A/B primer pool. One entry per CDR3 protein results from TCRdb running MiXCR on the multiplex PCR reads. Found here are 8,000 to 10,000 distinct CDR3 sequences, less than 25% of them singletons; the top ten hold around 2.8%. Amplification of TCR beta used genomic DNA extracted from peripheral blood. Germline-derived CDR1 and CDR2 are LNHDA and SQIVND (reference sequence). The CDR3 is 18 residues long. The junction had 13 bases not matched to a gene; V was cut back by 6 bases and J by 5 bases. The rearrangement links TRBV19 to TRBJ2-2, with 12 bases matching TRBD2. What was sequenced was blood. The TCR was taken from a human donor in good health. CDR3 region: CASSRGLAGNTGTGELFF. The CDR3 nucleotides read TGTGCCAGTAGCCGCGGACTAGCGGGAAATACGGGGACCGGGGAGCTGTTTTTT.